A few counts support the clone carrying this TCR beta chain. The antigen is unknown. Time point indicated: patch test 2, 6 weeks after DPC sensitization. Stated treatment: therapeutic diphenylcyclopropenone sensitization with weekly scalp DPC. Suited to DPC and affected by alopecia, the donors ranged from 18 to 70 years old. Deletions cut 6 bases from V and 4 bases from J, with 14 bases between. The germline CDR1 and CDR2 sequences are MDHEN and SYDVKM. The CDR3 loop spans 14 amino acids. This sample is part of a study of human T cells and chemical hapten exposure. Study-wide points: Expanded TCRs made up significantly more big CDR3 similarity clusters than controls did.

Original processing methods: Sampled TCR counts reached a median of roughly 90,000 per sample, with values ranging from roughly 20,000 to 700,000. TCRdb re-called the RACE reads through MiXCR, storing one row per CDR3 protein. The V and J calls reflect TCRdb's pipeline rather than the authors' work. Of 84,000 or so distinct CDR3 sequences listed, 10% are singletons. The sequence derives from a woman aged 25 to 39 with alopecia areata. Some clones in this sample may be carry-over from other donors' samples. The starting material was whole blood, obtained in connection with sensitization to the hapten diphenylcyclopropenone (DPC). This rearrangement joins TRBV28 to TRBJ2-3; D perhaps matches TRBD2 (5 bases). CDR3 amino acids: CASSYLMEADTQYF. CDR3 bases: TGTGCCAGCAGCTATCTTATGGAGGCAGATACGCAGTATTTT.